Reported below is one T cell receptor beta chain. Its antigen is not identified. Amplified TCR beta CDR3 regions derived from RNA transcripts. The TCR CDR3 first-round RT-PCR relied on the HTBI primer set. TCRdb reanalysed the multiplex PCR reads using MiXCR and keeps one entry per CDR3 protein. Among 550,000 to 700,000 distinct CDR3 sequences listed, about 45% were seen once. The CDR3 runs 14 residues. The germline gives CDR1 SGHRS, CDR2 YFSETQ. V lost 1 base and J lost 10, with 14 bases in between. This entry belongs to a study of T cells in Graves' hyperthyroidism and ophthalmopathy. Study-wide points: Most thyroid clonotypes that were expanded above 0.001 also turned up in blood.

The TCR sequence derives from an adult woman with Graves' disease, either hyperthyroidism or ophthalmopathy (not recorded which). Sequencing input: peripheral blood or thyroid tissue (not recorded which). The rearrangement links TRBV5-1 to TRBJ1-4, with D perhaps matching TRBD1 (5 bases). The CDR3 loop is CASSLWDPRGKLFF. The CDR3 DNA sequence: TGCGCCAGCAGCTTGTGGGACCCTCGTGGAAAACTGTTTTTT.